This T cell receptor beta chain was sequenced for a study of response to subunit inactivated influenza vaccine (dated by TCRdb to 2017 to 2018). In the study overall: Deep quantitative T cell receptor repertoire profiling was used in the study to track responses to a trivalent subunit inactivated influenza vaccine.

To prepare the library, RT-PCR was applied. Sequencing used an Illumina HiSeq 2500. TCRdb applied fastp at Q25 and MiXCR to the public reads, then kept only in-frame beta chains. Duplicate CDR3 protein sequences are folded into a single record with the most common DNA and genes. This sample holds about 700,000 distinct CDR3 sequences; 14% were observed only once. The top ten clones comprise less than 8.5% of the sample. V gives up 0 bases and J gives up 4 bases, and the segment between their germline ends measures 18 bases. Looking up the germline V gene (reference sequence) yields CDR1 GTSNPN and CDR2 SVGIG. Taken from cysteine to phenylalanine, the CDR3 has 17 residues. Of all the DNA, just the CDR3 is kept, 51 bases in frame from base 1. General findings and caveats noted by the study authors: According to the authors, only a limited number of new T cells may be recruited by each seasonal influenza vaccination.

This clonotype was counted only a few times. This receptor's antigen is unknown. Qualities for individual bases were not recorded, and no much larger clone is one base off. The clonotype was recovered from a man aged 50 to 59 who received an inactivated influenza vaccine. Donor details come from another sample of the same person, matched by shared clones. Source: PBMCs from blood, taken around 14 days before vaccination. This chain joins TRBV30 to TRBJ2-2, and TRBD2 may be the D gene, going by 5 matching bases. The CDR3 region: CAWSVIRTVRGTGELFF. At the DNA level, the sequence is TGTGCCTGGAGTGTAATTAGGACTGTTCGGGGCACCGGGGAGCTGTTTTTT.